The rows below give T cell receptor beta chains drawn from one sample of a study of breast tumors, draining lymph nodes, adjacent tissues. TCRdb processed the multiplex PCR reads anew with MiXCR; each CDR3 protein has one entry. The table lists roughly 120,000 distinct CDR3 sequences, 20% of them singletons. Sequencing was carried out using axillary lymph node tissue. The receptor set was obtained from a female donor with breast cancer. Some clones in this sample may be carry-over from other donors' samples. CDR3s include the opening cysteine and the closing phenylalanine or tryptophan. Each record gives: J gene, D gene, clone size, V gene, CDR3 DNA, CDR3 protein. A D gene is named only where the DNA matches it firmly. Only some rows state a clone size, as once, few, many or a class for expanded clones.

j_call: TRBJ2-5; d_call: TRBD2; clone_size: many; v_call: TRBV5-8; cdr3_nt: TGTGCCAGCAGCTTACTAGCGGGCCAAGAGACCCAGTACTTC; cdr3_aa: CASSLLAGQETQYF
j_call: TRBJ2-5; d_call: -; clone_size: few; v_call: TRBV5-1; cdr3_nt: TGCGCCAGCAGTAGGGGTGGGGAGACCCAGTACTTC; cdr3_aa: CASSRGGETQYF
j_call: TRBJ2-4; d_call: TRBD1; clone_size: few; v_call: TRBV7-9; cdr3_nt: TGTGCCAGCAGCTCCTATACCGGGACAGGCTTCTCTCTGGACATTCAGTACTTC; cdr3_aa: CASSSYTGTGFSLDIQYF
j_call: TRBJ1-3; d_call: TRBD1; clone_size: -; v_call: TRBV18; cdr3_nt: TGTGCCAGCTCACGGGACAGCAGCTCTGGAAACACCATATATTTT; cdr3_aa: CASSRDSSSGNTIYF
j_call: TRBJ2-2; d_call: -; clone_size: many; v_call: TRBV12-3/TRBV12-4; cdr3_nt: TGTGCCAGCATCTTCACCGGGGAGCTGTTTTTT; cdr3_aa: CASIFTGELFF
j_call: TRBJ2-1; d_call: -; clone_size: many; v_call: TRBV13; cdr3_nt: TGTGCCAGCAGCCTAGCCCTGGTTAAGGACCGCAATGAGCAGTTCTTC; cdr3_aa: CASSLALVKDRNEQFF
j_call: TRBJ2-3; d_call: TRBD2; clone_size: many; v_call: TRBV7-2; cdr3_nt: TGTGCCAGCAGCTCACGGACTAGCGGGGGGTTCAATACGCAGTATTTT; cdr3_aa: CASSSRTSGGFNTQYF
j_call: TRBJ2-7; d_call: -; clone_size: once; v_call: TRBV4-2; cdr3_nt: TGTGCCAGCAGCCAGGCTACAGGGAGCTCCTACAAGCAGTACTTC; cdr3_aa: CASSQATGSSYKQYF
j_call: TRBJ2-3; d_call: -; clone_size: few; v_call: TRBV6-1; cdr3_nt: TGTGCCAGCAGTGAAATTTGGGGCACAGATACGCAGTATTTT; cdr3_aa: CASSEIWGTDTQYF
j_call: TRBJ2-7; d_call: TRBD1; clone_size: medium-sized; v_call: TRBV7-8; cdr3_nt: TGTGCCAGCAGTTCCGGGACAGGGGCTTTGGTGGGCTCCTACGAGCAGTACTTC; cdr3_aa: CASSSGTGALVGSYEQYF
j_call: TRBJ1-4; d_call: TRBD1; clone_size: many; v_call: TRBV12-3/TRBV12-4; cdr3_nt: TGTGCCAGCAGGACAGGGGGCGACGGTGAAAAACTGTTTTTT; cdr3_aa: CASRTGGDGEKLFF
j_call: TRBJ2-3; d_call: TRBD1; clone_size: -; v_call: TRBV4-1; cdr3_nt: TGCGCCAGCAGCCAAGTTGGGACAGGGGGAGCAGATACGCAGTATTTT; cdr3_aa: CASSQVGTGGADTQYF
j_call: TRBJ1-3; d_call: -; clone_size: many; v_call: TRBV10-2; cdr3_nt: TGCGCCAGCAGTGACGTCCTCTCTGGAAACACCATATATTTT; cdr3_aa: CASSDVLSGNTIYF
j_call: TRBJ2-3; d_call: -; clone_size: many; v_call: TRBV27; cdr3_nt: TGTGCCAGCCATAAAGGGGGTCGGATCCGAGATACGCAGTATTTT; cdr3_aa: CASHKGGRIRDTQYF
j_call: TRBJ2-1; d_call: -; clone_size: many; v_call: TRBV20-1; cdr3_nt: TGCAGTGCTAGAGTGGAGGCTGAGCAGTTCTTC; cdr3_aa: CSARVEAEQFF
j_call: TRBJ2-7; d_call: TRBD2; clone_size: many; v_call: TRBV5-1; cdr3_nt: TGCGCCAGCAGCTTGGCCACTAGCGGCCCCTACGAGCAGTACTTC; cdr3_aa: CASSLATSGPYEQYF
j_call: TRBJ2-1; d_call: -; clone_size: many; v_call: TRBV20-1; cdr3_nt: TGCAGTGCCCGACCGCGAGGGCGCGGGGTCAGCTCCTACAATGAGCAGTTCTTC; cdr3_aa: CSARPRGRGVSSYNEQFF
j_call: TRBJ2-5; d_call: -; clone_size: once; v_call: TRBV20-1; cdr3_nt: TGCAGTGCTAGAGATGGTGAGGGCAGGGAGACCCAGTACTTC; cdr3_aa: CSARDGEGRETQYF
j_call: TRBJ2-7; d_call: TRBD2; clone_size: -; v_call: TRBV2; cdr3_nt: TGTGCCAGCAGTCCTACTAGCGCTGGGACCTACGAGCAGTACTTC; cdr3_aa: CASSPTSAGTYEQYF
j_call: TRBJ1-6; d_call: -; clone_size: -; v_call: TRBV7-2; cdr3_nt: TGTGCCAGCAGCTCGCCGACAGGCTATAATTCACCCCTCCACTTT; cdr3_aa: CASSSPTGYNSPLHF
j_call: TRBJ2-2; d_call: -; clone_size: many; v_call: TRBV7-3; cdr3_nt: TGTGCCAGCAGCTTAGGCACGGACCCAGGGACCGGGGAGCTGTTTTTT; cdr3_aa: CASSLGTDPGTGELFF
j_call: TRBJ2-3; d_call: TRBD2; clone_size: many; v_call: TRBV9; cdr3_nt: TGTGCCAGCAGCGATACTCTTAGCGGGACCTACACAGATACGCAGTATTTT; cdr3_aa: CASSDTLSGTYTDTQYF
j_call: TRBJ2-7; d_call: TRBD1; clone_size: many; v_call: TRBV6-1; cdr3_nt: TGTGCCAGCAGTGTAACAGGGGGACCCTACGAGCAGTACTTC; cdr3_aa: CASSVTGGPYEQYF
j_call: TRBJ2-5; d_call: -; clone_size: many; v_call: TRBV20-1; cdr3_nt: TGCAGTGCCCTAAACCCCCGGCGGAGTGGGGAGACCCAGTACTTC; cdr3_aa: CSALNPRRSGETQYF
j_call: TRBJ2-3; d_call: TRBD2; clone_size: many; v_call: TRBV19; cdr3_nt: TGTGCCAGTAGTATAAGTGGGAGGGCCTCTTGGACAGATACGCAGTATTTT; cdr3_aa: CASSISGRASWTDTQYF
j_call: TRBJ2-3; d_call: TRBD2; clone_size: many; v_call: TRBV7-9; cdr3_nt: TGTGCCAGCAGCTCCCAGCGGGGTACGCAGTATTTT; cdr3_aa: CASSSQRGTQYF
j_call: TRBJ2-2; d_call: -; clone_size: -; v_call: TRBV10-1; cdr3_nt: TGCGCCAGCAGACCCAGGGACACCGGGGAGCTGTTTTTT; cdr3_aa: CASRPRDTGELFF
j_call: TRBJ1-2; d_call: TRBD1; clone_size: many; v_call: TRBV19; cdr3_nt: TGTGCCAGTAGTAGAGGACAGGACGGCTATGGCTACACCTTC; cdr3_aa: CASSRGQDGYGYTF
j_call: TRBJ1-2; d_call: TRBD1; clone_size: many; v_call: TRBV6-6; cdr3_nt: TGTGCCACCAAAGACTCGGGACAGTATGGCTACACCTTC; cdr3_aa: CATKDSGQYGYTF
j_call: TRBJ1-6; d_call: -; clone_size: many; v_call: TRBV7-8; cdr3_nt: TGTGCCAGCAGCTTAGGGGCGAGCTCCTATAATTCACCCCTCCACTTT; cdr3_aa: CASSLGASSYNSPLHF
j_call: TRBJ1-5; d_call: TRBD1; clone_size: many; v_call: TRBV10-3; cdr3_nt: TGTGCCATCAGTGCAAGACCCGGGACAGGGGATAATCAGCCCCAGCATTTT; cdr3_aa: CAISARPGTGDNQPQHF
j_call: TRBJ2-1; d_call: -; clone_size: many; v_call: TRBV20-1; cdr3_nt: TGCAGTGCTAGAGAACGGGAGTACTTCGGTATTGAGCAGTTCTTC; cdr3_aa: CSAREREYFGIEQFF
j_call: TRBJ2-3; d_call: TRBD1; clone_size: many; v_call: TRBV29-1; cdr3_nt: TGCAGCGCGCCGGGACAGGGGATAACAGATACGCAGTATTTT; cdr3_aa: CSAPGQGITDTQYF
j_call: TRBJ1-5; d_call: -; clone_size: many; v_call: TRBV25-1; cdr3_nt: TGTGCCAGCAGTACCCCCGGGTCCAATCAGCCCCAGCATTTT; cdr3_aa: CASSTPGSNQPQHF
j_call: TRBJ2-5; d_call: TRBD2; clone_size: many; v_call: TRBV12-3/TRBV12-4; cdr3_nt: TGTGCCAGCACCAGAAGGCTAGCGGGACAAGAGACCCAGTACTTC; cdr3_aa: CASTRRLAGQETQYF
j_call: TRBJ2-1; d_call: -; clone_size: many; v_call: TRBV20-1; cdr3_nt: TGCAGTGCTAGAAACGCCCCCCGCTCCTACAATGAGCAGTTCTTC; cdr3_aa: CSARNAPRSYNEQFF
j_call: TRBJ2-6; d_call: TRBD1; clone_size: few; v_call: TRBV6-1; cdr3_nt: TGTGCCAGCAGTGCACCGACAGGGGCCCGTTCTGGGGCCAACGTCCTGACTTTC; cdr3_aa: CASSAPTGARSGANVLTF